Listed here are 30 T cell receptor beta chains from one sample, sequenced in a study of T cells in tumors after PD-1 blockade. TCRdb's table, derived via immunoSEQ multiplex PCR, lists solely in-frame clones and lacks some. The table includes more than 45,000 clones, 65% to 85% detected once. The sequenced sample was PBMCs, obtained before anti-PD-1 therapy. All receptors come from a human donor with advanced basal cell or squamous cell carcinoma (not recorded which).

The genes are TRBV9 and TRBJ2-2; D uncertain. V dropped 2 bases and J dropped 4 bases, with 6 bases sitting between them. Looked up from germline, CDR1 is SGDLS and CDR2 is YYNGEE. The CDR3 spans 13 residues. The CDR3 region is CASSVGATGELFF. The CDR3 nucleotides read TGTGCCAGCAGCGTTGGTGCCACCGGGGAGCTGTTTTTT.

V gene TRBV6-6 combines with J gene TRBJ2-7; no firm D call. This CDR3 region has 14 residues. V was cut by 8 bases and J by 2 bases, with 16 bases left in between. Germline CDR1 is MNHNY and CDR2 is SVGAGI (reference sequence). This CDR3 is CASSPGDATYEQYF. The DNA of the CDR3 is TGTGCCAGCTCTCCCGGCGACGCAACCTACGAGCAGTACTTC.

This chain uses TRBV4-1 with TRBJ1-2; D unresolved. CDR1 and CDR2 (germline): MGHRA, YSYEKL. The CDR3 sequence is 15 residues long. The V end lost 8 bases, the J end lost 7 bases, and 23 bases lay between the germline ends. Here the CDR3 DNA reads TGCGCCAGCTCTTCGCCGATTAAGGCCCCCCCTGGCTACACCTTC. It encodes CASSSPIKAPPGYTF.

V gene TRBV5-5 combines with J gene TRBJ2-6; maybe TRBD1 (5 bases). This CDR3 region has 15 residues. Germline CDR1 is SGHKS and CDR2 is YYEKEE (reference sequence). V lost 3 bases and J lost 0, with 7 bases in between. The CDR3 loop reads CASSSQVSGANVLTF. The CDR3 nucleotides read TGTGCCAGCAGCTCACAGGTCTCTGGGGCCAACGTCCTGACTTTC.

The count of this clone is one. DNA of the CDR3: TGTGCCAGCAGCCAAGACCGATCCGGGGGCGTAAGAGGAAACACCATATATTTT. Its protein product is CASSQDRSGGVRGNTIYF. The chain couples TRBV4-2 to TRBJ1-3; weak D call: TRBD1 (6 bases). The V end was cut by 0 bases, the J end by 4 bases, with 19 bases between. Germline V gives CDR1 LGHNA, CDR2 YNFKEQ. The CDR3 consists of 18 residues.

This clone has a single count. V and J are TRBV9 and TRBJ1-5; the D is unclear. The CDR3 is 16 residues long. The V end was cut by 0 bases, the J end by 1 base, with 11 bases between. The germline CDR1 and CDR2 sequences are SGDLS and YYNGEE. CDR3 region: CASSVGETRSNQPQHF. CDR3 bases: TGTGCCAGCAGCGTAGGAGAGACGAGAAGCAATCAGCCCCAGCATTTT.

The chain combines TRBV19 with TRBJ2-7; D may be TRBD1 (6 bases). Germline CDR1 reads LNHDA; CDR2 reads SQIVND (reference sequence). CDR3 length: 15 amino acids. V was shortened by 5 bases and J by 0 bases, with 14 bases between the two germline ends. CDR3: CASSPQGFGSYEQYF. CDR3 nucleotides: TGTGCCAGTAGTCCCCAGGGGTTCGGCTCCTACGAGCAGTACTTC.

The chain uses TRBV3-1 (or the pseudogene TRBV3-2) and TRBJ2-1; D gene unclear. Germline loops: CDR1 LGHDT, CDR2 YNNKEL (reference sequence). The CDR3 runs to 14 residues. The V gene lost 6 bases and the J gene lost 5 bases, with 14 bases spanning the gap. CDR3 DNA: TGTGCCAGCAGACCCTGGGATACGAACAATGAGCAGTTCTTC. Translating gives CASRPWDTNNEQFF.

This clone was counted once. The CDR3 sequence: CASSVGGRDYEQYF. As DNA, the CDR3 is TGTGCCAGCAGTGTGGGAGGGAGGGACTACGAGCAGTACTTC. V gene TRBV2 combines with J gene TRBJ2-7, with 7 positions matching TRBD2. This CDR3 spans 14 amino acids. CDR1 is SNHLY, CDR2 FYNNEI, per germline. Unmatched junction bases numbered 6, after V lost 4 bases and J lost 3 bases.

This clone is categorized as medium-sized (0.01 to 0.1%). This sequence joins TRBV27 and TRBJ2-7; 8 positions agree with TRBD2. This CDR3 is 16 amino acids long. The V segment lost 8 bases and the J segment 7 bases; nucleotides outside the gene matches: 19. CDR1 MNHEY and CDR2 SMNVEV come from the germline V gene (reference sequence). This CDR3 is CASGSRDGGGLREQYF. DNA for the CDR3: TGTGCCAGCGGGTCCCGAGACGGGGGGGGATTAAGGGAGCAGTACTTC.

The sample holds one count of this clone. This CDR3 is also generated by other DNA sequences in the sample. This sequence joins TRBV4-1 and TRBJ1-5; no clear D. Germline assignment: CDR1 MGHRA and CDR2 YSYEKL. V was clipped by 0 bases and J by 5 bases, with 11 bases between them. CDR3 length: 15 amino acids. The CDR3 spells CASSQEVTGDQPQHF. The CDR3 nucleotides are TGCGCCAGCAGCCAAGAGGTGACCGGCGATCAGCCCCAGCATTTT.

The rearrangement links TRBV5-1 to TRBJ2-3; the D is unclear. The germline CDR1 and CDR2 sequences are SGHRS and YFSETQ. This CDR3 has 14 amino acids. V was clipped by 3 bases and J by 4 bases, with 12 bases between them. The CDR3 nucleotides are TGCGCCAGCAGCTCGTCCGGGCAACCAGATACGCAGTATTTT. Encoded protein: CASSSSGQPDTQYF.

This rearrangement joins TRBV4-1 to TRBJ2-7, with 12 nucleotides matching TRBD2. J lost 2 bases, V lost 2 bases, and 10 bases had no gene match. Germline CDR1 and CDR2: MGHRA and YSYEKL. The CDR3 totals 18 residues. CDR3: CASSQTPLAGGTTYEQYF. The CDR3 DNA is TGCGCCAGCAGCCAAACTCCACTAGCGGGAGGAACCACCTACGAGCAGTACTTC.

The chain couples TRBV6-5 to TRBJ1-1, with D uncertain. This CDR3 has 14 amino acids. Between the trimmed V and J ends, which lost 6 bases and 1 base, there was a span of 12 bases. Germline loops: CDR1 MNHEY, CDR2 SVGAGI. CDR3 sequence reads: CASRSGIGNTEAFF. Here the CDR3 DNA reads TGTGCCAGCAGAAGTGGGATAGGGAACACTGAAGCTTTCTTT.

The table lists this clone with a count of one. This chain uses TRBV7-9 with TRBJ2-3; D possibly corresponds to TRBD2 (7 bases). Deletions cut 5 bases from V and 0 bases from J, with 24 bases between. This CDR3 has 19 residues. Germline CDR1 reads SEHNR; CDR2 reads FQNEAQ (reference sequence). The CDR3 DNA is TGTGCCAGCAGCGTCACGACTAGGGGGGGTGCGACTAGCACAGATACGCAGTATTTT. This encodes CASSVTTRGGATSTDTQYF.

The rearrangement uses TRBV5-1 and TRBJ1-2; 12 positions match TRBD1. CDR1 is SGHRS, CDR2 YFSETQ, per germline. The junction had 5 bases not matched to a gene; V was cut back by 0 bases and J by 8 bases. This CDR3 comprises 15 residues. This CDR3 is CASSLGGQGAGGYTF. CDR3 bases: TGCGCCAGCAGCTTGGGGGGACAGGGGGCTGGCGGCTACACCTTC.

The genes are TRBV7-2 and TRBJ1-1; unclear D gene. V lost 5 bases to trimming and J lost 4 bases, with 11 bases between them. Germline loops: CDR1 SGHTA, CDR2 FQGNSA. The CDR3 consists of 13 residues. The CDR3 DNA is TGTGCCAGCAGCCCCGTAACCATCACTGAAGCTTTCTTT. Protein product: CASSPVTITEAFF.

This clone was picked up a small number of times. The rearrangement uses TRBV14 and TRBJ2-7, with 7 bases fitting TRBD2. The CDR3 contains 14 residues. Germline V gene lookup returns CDR1 SGHDN and CDR2 FVKESK. V was pared by 1 base and J by 3 bases, with 3 bases of the junction left unmatched. CDR3 region: CASSQAGGYYEQYF. DNA for the CDR3: TGTGCCAGCAGCCAAGCGGGGGGATACTACGAGCAGTACTTC.

The chain recombines TRBV12-3 or TRBV12-4 with TRBJ2-3, with 9 bases that match TRBD1. Trimming took 6 bases from V and 3 from J; bases not matched to a gene: 1. This CDR3 is 13 amino acids long. CDR3 DNA sequence: TGTGCCAGCAGGGGACAGGGTACAGATACGCAGTATTTT. The encoded protein is CASRGQGTDTQYF.

This chain uses TRBV5-1 with TRBJ2-7; maybe TRBD1 (5 bases). The CDR3 covers 14 residues. Germline loops: CDR1 SGHRS, CDR2 YFSETQ. V gave up 6 bases and J gave up 5 bases, with 18 bases separating them. CDR3 coding DNA: TGCGCCAGCACCCCGCAGGTAACAGGCAACGAGCAGTACTTC. Translation gives CASTPQVTGNEQYF.

This clone has only a few counts. This chain links TRBV10-3 with TRBJ2-7; D is unclear. The ends were cut back, 4 bases at V and 5 bases at J, with 9 bases in the middle. The V gene's germline CDR1 is ENHRY and CDR2 SYGVKD. The CDR3 covers 12 residues. CDR3 protein: CAISGSSHEQYF. The CDR3 DNA reads TGTGCCATCAGTGGATCTTCCCACGAGCAGTACTTC.

This chain uses TRBV20-1 with TRBJ2-3; D might be TRBD1 or TRBD2, each matching 5 bases. Germline loops: CDR1 DFQATT, CDR2 SNEGSKA (reference sequence). Trimming cost V 3 bases and J 1 base, with 8 bases left between them. This CDR3 contains 13 residues. CDR3 bases: TGCAGTGCTAGTCTGGGGGGCACAGATACGCAGTATTTT. Its translation: CSASLGGTDTQYF.

The gene calls are TRBV6-5 and TRBJ2-6; D is possibly TRBD1 (5 bases). The CDR3 is 16 residues long. The germline CDR1 and CDR2 sequences are MNHEY and SVGAGI. The V end lost 4 bases, the J end lost 2 bases, and 12 bases lay between the germline ends. The CDR3: CASSSPGRAGANVLTF. The CDR3 nucleotides read TGTGCCAGCAGTTCCCCCGGCAGGGCTGGGGCCAACGTCCTGACTTTC.

This chain's CDR3 is CASSYWGQPQHF. CDR3 DNA sequence: TGTGCCAGCAGTTACTGGGGTCAGCCCCAGCATTTT. The V call is TRBV6-6, the J call TRBJ1-5; no definite D call. Germline loops: CDR1 MNHNY, CDR2 SVGAGI (reference sequence). This CDR3 has 12 residues. V was trimmed by 1 base and J by 6 bases, leaving 4 bases between them.

V gene TRBV7-9 combines with J gene TRBJ1-2; D is unclear. This CDR3 has 13 amino acids. Germline V lookup: CDR1 SEHNR, CDR2 FQNEAQ (reference sequence). Trimming removed 1 base at V and 3 bases at J, with 6 bases between. The CDR3 loop reads CASSLEAYYGYTF. The DNA of the CDR3 is TGTGCCAGCAGCTTAGAGGCTTACTATGGCTACACCTTC.

The gene calls are TRBV4-1 and TRBJ2-4; D is perhaps TRBD2 (7 bases). Trimming cost V 0 bases and J 8 bases, with 17 bases left between them. From germline, CDR1 is MGHRA and CDR2 YSYEKL. The CDR3 contains 16 residues. The CDR3 is CASSQEYSGGDDIQYF. CDR3 bases: TGCGCCAGCAGCCAAGAATATTCGGGGGGCGATGACATTCAGTACTTC.

The chain has TRBV27 and TRBJ2-7; 7 bases agree with TRBD2. Germline V gives CDR1 MNHEY, CDR2 SMNVEV (reference sequence). J gave up 1 base and V 5 bases, and 5 bases lay outside the gene matches. The CDR3 covers 14 residues. The CDR3 is CASSPRGKSYEQYF. The CDR3 DNA is TGTGCCAGCAGTCCGCGGGGGAAATCCTACGAGCAGTACTTC.

The chain carries TRBV6-6 and TRBJ2-2; D is perhaps TRBD2 (7 bases). Trimming pared 8 bases from V and 0 bases from J, leaving 10 bases between. CDR3 length equals 14 residues. Germline lookup yields CDR1 MNHNY and CDR2 SVGAGI (reference sequence). The CDR3 DNA reads as TGTGCCAGCTCGCGGGGGCCGAACACCGGGGAGCTGTTTTTT. Its protein product is CASSRGPNTGELFF.

This rearrangement joins TRBV7-9 to TRBJ2-2; D could derive from TRBD1 or TRBD2 (5 bases each). V lost 5 bases and J lost 2, with 12 bases in between. The CDR3 spans 15 residues. CDR1 SEHNR and CDR2 FQNEAQ come from the germline V gene (reference sequence). CDR3 amino acids: CASSRGNTNTGELFF. CDR3 nucleotides: TGTGCCAGCAGCCGGGGCAATACTAACACCGGGGAGCTGTTTTTT.

V is TRBV19 and J is TRBJ2-2; D is unresolved. Germline V lookup: CDR1 LNHDA, CDR2 SQIVND (reference sequence). This CDR3 is 13 amino acids long. The V and J ends lost 6 bases and 1 base respectively, with 6 bases between them. The CDR3 DNA reads TGTGCCAGTAGGGACCAGAACACCGGGGAGCTGTTTTTT. It translates to CASRDQNTGELFF.